Listed below are T cell receptor beta chains from one sample, sequenced in a study of T cell responses to AZD1222 COVID-19 vaccine. This table comes from immunoSEQ multiplex PCR, and its TCRdb copy is limited to in-frame clones, with some not included. The data show about 73,000 clones, with 88% seen just once and roughly 20% held by the top ten. Material: peripheral blood, obtained on day 0 of AZD1222 vaccination. These receptors originate from an adult in good health. CDR3s include the opening cysteine and the closing phenylalanine or tryptophan. The D gene is left open where the match is weak. The size of a clone is reported for some rows only, either as once, few or many, or as a class for expanded clones.

cdr3_aa cdr3_nt j_call d_call v_call clone_size
CASSARGGEAFF TGTGCCAGCTCCGCCCGGGGGGGGGAAGCTTTCTTT TRBJ1-1 NA TRBV18 NA
CATSDAGPGGGYTF TGTGCCACCAGTGATGCAGGGCCGGGAGGTGGCTACACCTTC TRBJ1-2 NA TRBV24-1 NA
CATLNRVGETQYF TGTGCCACCCTTAACCGGGTGGGTGAGACCCAGTACTTC TRBJ2-5 NA TRBV19 NA
CASSRDRHDEQFF TGCGCCAGTTCCCGGGACAGGCACGATGAGCAGTTCTTC TRBJ2-1 TRBD1 TRBV5-1 NA
CASSNDRGIGAQGYTF TGTGCCAGCAGTAACGATCGGGGGATAGGGGCACAAGGCTACACCTTC TRBJ1-2 NA TRBV2 NA
CASSMMSNQPQHF TGTGCCAGTAGTATGATGAGCAATCAGCCCCAGCATTTT TRBJ1-5 NA TRBV19 few
CSSDRNTEAFF TGCAGTTCCGACAGGAACACTGAAGCTTTCTTT TRBJ1-1 NA TRBV20-1 NA
CASTYTEGGNTIYF TGTGCCAGCACCTACACCGAGGGAGGGAACACCATATATTTT TRBJ1-3 NA TRBV28 NA
CASSLLGLIAGEPAQYF TGTGCCAGCAGCTTATTGGGACTGATAGCGGGAGAACCCGCGCAGTACTTC TRBJ2-7 TRBD2 TRBV11-2 NA
CASSHVSAYSNQPQHF TGCGCCAGCAGCCATGTCTCAGCTTATAGCAATCAGCCCCAGCATTTT TRBJ1-5 NA TRBV4-1 once
CATSMGTGLKQYF TGTGCCACCAGCATGGGGACTGGTCTTAAGCAGTACTTC TRBJ2-7 NA TRBV15 NA
CASSDTLDQPQHF TGTGCCAGCAGTGATACACTTGATCAGCCCCAGCATTTT TRBJ1-5 NA TRBV6-1 few
CASSQDEGISYEQYF TGTGCCAGCAGCCAAGACGAGGGGATCTCCTACGAGCAGTACTTC TRBJ2-7 NA TRBV3-1/TRBV3-2 NA
CASSVGERGGVLDTQYF TGTGCCAGCAGCGTAGGCGAACGAGGGGGGGTGTTAGATACGCAGTATTTT TRBJ2-3 NA TRBV9 once
CASSSGTGRHEQYF TGTGCCAGCAGCTCCGGGACAGGGAGACACGAGCAGTACTTC TRBJ2-7 TRBD1 TRBV7-9 NA
CASGSSTDTQYF TGTGCCAGCGGGAGCTCCACAGATACGCAGTATTTT TRBJ2-3 NA TRBV6-5 NA
CASSHNRGRGEKLFF TGTGCCAGCAGCCACAACAGGGGGCGAGGTGAAAAACTGTTTTTT TRBJ1-4 TRBD1 TRBV3-1/TRBV3-2 NA
CASSLAGGGNTEAFF TGCGCCAGCAGCTTGGCCGGAGGGGGGAACACTGAAGCTTTCTTT TRBJ1-1 NA TRBV5-1 few
CASSGSGGYSYNEQFF TGTGCCAGCAGTGGTAGCGGGGGCTACTCCTACAATGAGCAGTTCTTC TRBJ2-1 TRBD2 TRBV27 once
CASSPQGAGELFF TGTGCCAGCTCACCACAAGGAGCCGGGGAGCTGTTTTTT TRBJ2-2 NA TRBV18 NA
CSVDALDTQYF TGCAGCGTCGATGCCTTAGATACGCAGTATTTT TRBJ2-3 NA TRBV29-1 NA
CASSFKGTGLHEQYF TGTGCCAGCAGCTTCAAGGGGACAGGGTTGCACGAGCAGTACTTC TRBJ2-7 TRBD1 TRBV5-6 NA
CASSFQQNYGYTF TGTGCCAGCAGTTTTCAACAGAACTATGGCTACACCTTC TRBJ1-2 NA TRBV28 NA
CASSIRGDNEQFF TGTGCCAGTAGTATACGGGGAGACAATGAGCAGTTCTTC TRBJ2-1 NA TRBV19 once
CASSISSGTHNEQFF TGTGCCAGTAGTATCTCTAGCGGGACACACAATGAGCAGTTCTTC TRBJ2-1 TRBD2 TRBV19 NA
CASSPPGGNAFF TGTGCCAGTAGCCCTCCGGGGGGCAACGCTTTCTTT TRBJ1-1 NA TRBV19 NA
CASSLWDRNSPLHF TGTGCCAGCAGCCTATGGGACAGGAATTCACCCCTCCACTTT TRBJ1-6 TRBD1 TRBV5-5 NA
CASSLDPVNTEAFF TGTGCCAGCAGCTTAGATCCGGTGAACACTGAAGCTTTCTTT TRBJ1-1 NA TRBV11-2 NA
CASSPEGSNQPQHF TGCGCCAGCAGCCCGGAGGGGAGCAATCAGCCCCAGCATTTT TRBJ1-5 NA TRBV4-1 NA
CASSGSGSIKDEQFF TGTGCCAGCAGCGGCAGCGGGAGTATAAAAGATGAGCAGTTCTTC TRBJ2-1 TRBD2 TRBV7-9 NA
CSVGSGTGELFF TGCAGCGTCGGATCGGGGACCGGGGAGCTGTTTTTT TRBJ2-2 NA TRBV29-1 NA
CASSPQGGAYNSPLHF TGTGCCAGCAGTCCCCAGGGGGGGGCCTATAATTCACCCCTCCACTTT TRBJ1-6 TRBD1 TRBV28 once
CAWSTVSYEQYF TGTGCCTGGAGTACGGTATCCTACGAGCAGTACTTC TRBJ2-7 NA TRBV30 NA
CASSKVHGGYTF TGTGCCAGCAGCAAAGTCCATGGAGGCTACACCTTC TRBJ1-2 NA TRBV5-6 NA
CASSLAGTAKYGYTF TGCGCCAGCAGCTTGGCTGGGACAGCGAAATATGGCTACACCTTC TRBJ1-2 TRBD1 TRBV5-1 NA
CASSVKGDTEAFF TGTGCCAGCAGCGTAAAGGGGGACACTGAAGCTTTCTTT TRBJ1-1 NA TRBV9 NA
CSVDRGAYGYTF TGCAGCGTTGACAGGGGTGCCTATGGCTACACCTTC TRBJ1-2 NA TRBV29-1 NA
CASSYGTGEITSYEQYF TGTGCCAGCAGTTACGGGACAGGCGAAATTACCTCCTACGAGCAGTACTTC TRBJ2-7 TRBD1 TRBV6-2/TRBV6-3 NA
CASSSGTPTGPQETQYF TGTGCCAGCAGCTCCGGTACCCCGACAGGACCTCAAGAGACCCAGTACTTC TRBJ2-5 NA TRBV7-8 NA
CASSFGSYNEQFF TGTGCCAGCAGTTTTGGCTCTTATAATGAGCAGTTCTTC TRBJ2-1 NA TRBV27 NA
CASSLLAGGPNEQFF TGTGCCAGTAGTTTACTAGCGGGAGGGCCGAATGAGCAGTTCTTC TRBJ2-1 TRBD2 TRBV19 NA
CAWGGSSGANVLTF TGTGCCTGGGGGGGGAGCTCTGGGGCCAACGTCCTGACTTTC TRBJ2-6 NA TRBV30 NA
CASSFTGLVREKLFF TGTGCCAGCAGTTTTACAGGTTTAGTTCGTGAAAAACTGTTTTTT TRBJ1-4 NA TRBV28 few
CASSLGGGSYEQYF TGTGCCAGCAGCCTAGGAGGCGGCTCCTACGAGCAGTACTTC TRBJ2-7 NA TRBV11-2 NA
CASSQGGGGTEAFF TGTGCCAGTAGTCAAGGGGGCGGTGGGACTGAAGCTTTCTTT TRBJ1-1 TRBD1 TRBV19 NA
CASSYISYEQYF TGTGCCAGCAGTTACATATCCTACGAGCAGTACTTC TRBJ2-7 NA TRBV6-2/TRBV6-3 NA
CASSLATSSYGYTF TGTGCCAGCAGTTTGGCTACCAGCTCCTATGGCTACACCTTC TRBJ1-2 NA TRBV28 NA
CASSYGENHSPLHF TGTGCCAGCAGTTACGGGGAAAACCATTCACCCCTCCACTTT TRBJ1-6 NA TRBV6-5 NA
CASGTGTGYGYTF TGTGCCAGCGGGACCGGGACGGGCTATGGCTACACCTTC TRBJ1-2 NA TRBV6-5 NA
CASSLGLDNSPLHF TGTGCCAGCAGCTTGGGGCTCGATAATTCACCCCTCCACTTT TRBJ1-6 NA TRBV5-6 NA
CASSPGGLYEQYF TGTGCCAGCAGTCCCGGGGGTCTCTACGAGCAGTACTTC TRBJ2-7 NA TRBV27 NA
CASSPNRGRSGYTF TGCGCCAGCAGCCCCAACAGGGGGCGTAGTGGCTACACCTTC TRBJ1-2 TRBD1 TRBV4-1 NA
CASSLDRGWAYEQYF TGTGCCAGCAGCTTAGACAGGGGATGGGCCTACGAGCAGTACTTC TRBJ2-7 TRBD1 TRBV7-2 NA
CASSLSGRTEAFF TGTGCCAGCAGTTTATCAGGGAGGACTGAAGCTTTCTTT TRBJ1-1 NA TRBV27 NA
CASSLKGGQSEAFF TGTGCCAGCAGCCTAAAGGGGGGACAGTCTGAAGCTTTCTTT TRBJ1-1 TRBD1 TRBV6-6 NA
CASSGQDGTTF TGCGCCAGCAGCGGCCAAGATGGCACCACCTTC TRBJ1-2 NA TRBV5-1 NA
CASSRGSIAGGSYEQYF TGTGCCAGCAGTCGCGGGTCAATAGCGGGAGGGTCCTACGAGCAGTACTTC TRBJ2-7 TRBD2 TRBV6-6 NA
CATSRVTGTYEQYF TGTGCCACCAGCAGAGTCACAGGGACCTACGAGCAGTACTTC TRBJ2-7 NA TRBV15 NA
CSAPSGTGAYNEQFF TGCAGCGCCCCCTCCGGGACAGGGGCGTACAATGAGCAGTTCTTC TRBJ2-1 TRBD1 TRBV29-1 NA
CASSGEVSTGAYGYTF TGTGCCAGCAGCGGGGAGGTCTCGACGGGAGCCTATGGCTACACCTTC TRBJ1-2 NA TRBV5-8 NA